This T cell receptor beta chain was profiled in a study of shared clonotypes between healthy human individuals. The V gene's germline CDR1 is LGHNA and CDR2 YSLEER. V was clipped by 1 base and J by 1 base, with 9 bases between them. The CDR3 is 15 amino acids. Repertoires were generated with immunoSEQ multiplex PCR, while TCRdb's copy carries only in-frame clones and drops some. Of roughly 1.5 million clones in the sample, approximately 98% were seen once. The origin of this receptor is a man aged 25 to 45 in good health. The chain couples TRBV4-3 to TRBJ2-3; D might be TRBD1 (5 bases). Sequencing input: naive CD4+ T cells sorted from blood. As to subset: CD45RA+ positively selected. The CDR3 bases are TGCGCCAGCAGCCAAGTAGGGGCGGGCACAGATACGCAGTATTTT. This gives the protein CASSQVGAGTDTQYF.